The rows below give T cell receptor beta chains drawn from one sample of a study of T cell responses to AZD1222 COVID-19 vaccine. TCRdb's copy holds only in-frame clones and misses some; the assay was immunoSEQ multiplex PCR. The data hold some 110,000 clones, with 86% observed a single time. The source was peripheral blood, collected 28 days after the second dose of the MenACWY control vaccine. These receptors all come from an adult who received the MenACWY meningococcal vaccine as a control. CDR3s include the opening cysteine and the closing phenylalanine or tryptophan. D genes are given only for firm matches. Some rows mark clone size as missing; the rest say once, few, many or name a class of expanded clone.

>-|TRBV11-1|TRBJ1-2|-
CASSRRKNFLEDFTF
TGTGCCAGCAGCCGGCGCAAGAACTTTCTGGAAGACTTCACCTTC
>-|TRBV7-2|TRBJ2-7|TRBD2
CASSLGLAEFSYEQYF
TGTGCCAGCAGCTTGGGACTAGCGGAGTTCTCCTACGAGCAGTACTTC
>-|TRBV18|TRBJ1-1|-
CASSLGVAGVATEAFF
TGTGCCAGCTCACTAGGCGTGGCGGGGGTGGCCACTGAAGCTTTCTTT
>-|TRBV19|TRBJ2-5|-
CASSIQPRETQYF
TGTGCCAGTAGTATACAACCACGGGAGACCCAGTACTTC
>-|TRBV28|TRBJ1-2|-
CASSLSGRIGYTF
TGTGCCAGCAGTTTAAGTGGGAGGATTGGCTACACCTTC
>-|TRBV18|TRBJ1-3|-
CASSPLDRGRNTIYF
TGTGCCAGCTCACCACTAGACAGAGGGAGAAACACCATATATTTT
>-|TRBV18|TRBJ1-6|-
CASSFVQGRDSPLHF
TGTGCCAGCTCATTTGTGCAGGGCAGGGATTCACCCCTCCACTTT
>-|TRBV11-2|TRBJ2-1|-
CASSLSLLLNEQFF
TGTGCCAGCAGCTTATCTTTATTACTTAATGAGCAGTTCTTC
>-|TRBV19|TRBJ2-5|TRBD2
CASSTYPPGLAGGQETQYF
TGTGCCAGTAGTACCTACCCTCCGGGACTAGCGGGGGGACAGGAGACCCAGTACTTC
>-|TRBV4-3|TRBJ2-5|-
CASSQSLQGTQYF
TGCGCCAGCAGCCAATCTCTGCAGGGGACCCAGTACTTC
>-|TRBV28|TRBJ2-2|-
CASRSSLGSTGELFF
TGTGCCAGCCGAAGCTCTTTGGGGAGCACCGGGGAGCTGTTTTTT
>-|TRBV2|TRBJ1-5|TRBD1
CASSGGQGWNQPQHF
TGTGCCAGCAGTGGAGGACAGGGATGGAATCAGCCCCAGCATTTT
>-|TRBV28|TRBJ1-6|-
CASKELGLSSYNSPLHF
TGTGCCAGCAAGGAACTTGGGCTTAGCTCCTATAATTCACCCCTCCACTTT
>-|TRBV7-2|TRBJ2-1|TRBD1
CASSLGSRGFYNEQFF
TGTGCCAGCAGCTTAGGGAGCAGGGGGTTTTACAATGAGCAGTTCTTC
>-|TRBV7-6|TRBJ1-4|-
CASSLALDPATNEKLFF
TGTGCCAGCAGCTTAGCGCTAGATCCTGCAACTAATGAAAAACTGTTTTTT
>-|TRBV24-1|TRBJ1-4|TRBD1
CATSDPMDRVIISVANEKLFF
TGTGCCACCAGTGATCCAATGGACAGGGTTATTATATCGGTGGCTAATGAAAAACTGTTTTTT
>-|TRBV27|TRBJ1-3|-
CASSPQGLISGNTIYF
TGTGCCAGCAGTCCCCAGGGGTTAATCTCTGGAAACACCATATATTTT
>-|TRBV5-1|TRBJ1-2|TRBD1
CASSHRGQVISYTF
TGCGCCAGCAGCCACAGGGGACAGGTGATATCCTACACCTTC
>-|TRBV24-1|TRBJ2-3|-
CATSDLGGDTQYF
TGTGCCACCAGTGATTTGGGGGGAGATACGCAGTATTTT
>-|TRBV5-1|TRBJ1-1|-
CASSLLTGTMGTEAFF
TGCGCCAGCAGCTTACTAACCGGGACAATGGGGACTGAAGCTTTCTTT
>-|TRBV2|TRBJ1-6|-
CASRRESNSPLHF
TGTGCCAGCAGACGGGAGTCTAATTCACCCCTCCACTTT
>-|TRBV14|TRBJ1-6|-
CASSQERVSPLHF
TGTGCCAGCAGCCAAGAACGGGTCTCACCCCTCCACTTT
>-|TRBV6-2/TRBV6-3|TRBJ1-1|-
CASSYSEASDTEAFF
TGTGCCAGCAGTTACTCTGAGGCGAGCGACACTGAAGCTTTCTTT
>-|TRBV28|TRBJ2-7|-
CASSLYQGGGDITYEQYF
TGTGCCAGCAGTTTATACCAAGGAGGAGGGGATATAACCTACGAGCAGTACTTC
>-|TRBV11-1|TRBJ2-5|-
CASSFRGRGETQYF
TGTGCCAGCAGCTTTCGGGGGCGGGGAGAGACCCAGTACTTC
>-|TRBV28|TRBJ2-7|-
CASSGIPGLILSYEQYF
TGTGCCAGCAGTGGAATTCCGGGACTTATTCTCTCCTACGAGCAGTACTTC
>-|TRBV5-1|TRBJ2-7|-
CASSVQGVSSYEQYF
TGCGCCAGCAGCGTCCAGGGTGTCTCCTCCTACGAGCAGTACTTC
>-|TRBV5-1|TRBJ1-2|TRBD1
CASSLSQGAQYGYTF
TGCGCCAGCAGCTTGTCTCAGGGGGCGCAGTATGGCTACACCTTC
>-|TRBV7-6|TRBJ1-5|-
CASSLGGEVRSRQPQHF
TGTGCCAGCAGCTTAGGAGGGGAGGTAAGGAGCCGACAGCCCCAGCATTTT
>-|TRBV16|TRBJ2-1|-
CASTRGTSYNEQFF
TGTGCCAGCACCAGGGGGACTTCCTACAATGAGCAGTTCTTC
>-|TRBV19|TRBJ2-7|-
CASSGATYSYEQYF
TGTGCCAGTAGTGGGGCTACTTACTCCTACGAGCAGTACTTC
>-|TRBV3-1/TRBV3-2|TRBJ2-7|TRBD1
CASSQGTGEAQYF
TGTGCCAGCAGCCAAGGGACAGGGGAAGCGCAGTACTTC
>-|TRBV5-8|TRBJ1-4|-
CASTLMADYEKLFF
TGTGCCAGCACCCTTATGGCAGACTATGAAAAACTGTTTTTT
>-|TRBV20-1|TRBJ1-6|-
CSASDQGFSPLHF
TGCAGTGCTAGTGATCAGGGCTTTTCACCCCTCCACTTT
>-|TRBV6-1|TRBJ2-7|TRBD2
CASSEVAGANYEQYF
TGTGCCAGCAGTGAGGTAGCGGGGGCGAACTACGAGCAGTACTTC
>-|TRBV4-1|TRBJ2-3|-
CASSQDPAPSTDTQYF
TGCGCCAGCAGCCAAGATCCAGCGCCTAGCACAGATACGCAGTATTTT
>once|TRBV10-1|TRBJ1-1|-
CATPCWGRTEAFF
TGCGCCACCCCCTGCTGGGGCCGCACTGAAGCTTTCTTT
>once|TRBV6-6|TRBJ1-6|-
CASSIGNTNSPLHF
TGTGCCAGCAGTATCGGGAACACCAATTCACCCCTCCACTTT
>-|TRBV7-6|TRBJ2-5|-
CASSSPEGAPYF
TGTGCCAGCAGCTCCCCAGAGGGCGCGCCGTACTTC
>-|TRBV25-1|TRBJ2-7|TRBD1
CASSGYGTGTEQYF
TGTGCCAGCAGTGGATACGGGACAGGGACCGAGCAGTACTTC
>-|TRBV13|TRBJ1-2|-
CASSFRGPGTDGYTF
TGTGCCAGCAGCTTCAGGGGACCTGGGACTGACGGCTACACCTTC
>-|TRBV5-1|TRBJ1-5|-
CASSSTGGNQPQHF
TGCGCCAGCAGCTCGACAGGTGGCAATCAGCCCCAGCATTTT
>once|TRBV19|TRBJ1-2|-
CASSPRGVYGYTF
TGTGCCAGTAGCCCAAGGGGAGTCTATGGCTACACCTTC
>-|TRBV4-2|TRBJ2-5|-
CASSQDWTVQETQYF
TGTGCCAGCAGCCAAGATTGGACGGTTCAAGAGACCCAGTACTTC
>-|TRBV9|TRBJ1-4|-
CASSAGYEKLFF
TGTGCCAGCAGCGCAGGGTATGAAAAACTGTTTTTT
>once|TRBV5-4|TRBJ2-1|-
CASSVSRTLSNEQFF
TGTGCCAGCAGCGTGTCTAGAACCTTATCCAATGAGCAGTTCTTC
>once|TRBV19|TRBJ2-7|-
CASQTGIEAYEQYF
TGTGCCAGCCAAACCGGGATAGAGGCCTACGAGCAGTACTTC
>once|TRBV6-2/TRBV6-3|TRBJ1-1|TRBD1
CASSDAGGYTEAFF
TGTGCCAGCAGTGACGCAGGGGGATACACTGAAGCTTTCTTT
>-|TRBV3-1/TRBV3-2|TRBJ2-1|-
CASSPRGLGDEQFF
TGTGCCAGCAGCCCGCGGGGGCTAGGCGATGAGCAGTTCTTC
>-|TRBV6-6|TRBJ2-7|-
CASTHGGTTYEQYF
TGTGCCAGCACCCATGGGGGTACAACCTACGAGCAGTACTTC
>-|TRBV7-8|TRBJ2-7|-
CASSLDPLNEQYF
TGTGCCAGCAGCTTAGACCCCCTGAACGAGCAGTACTTC
>-|TRBV19|TRBJ2-7|-
CASSVSGGSYEQYF
TGTGCCAGTAGTGTGAGTGGGGGGAGCTACGAGCAGTACTTC
>-|TRBV7-8|TRBJ2-7|-
CASSLVISRLSYEQYF
TGTGCCAGCAGCTTAGTTATTTCCAGGCTCTCCTACGAGCAGTACTTC
>-|TRBV10-2|TRBJ1-4|-
CASSEKGWGATNEKLFF
TGCGCCAGCAGTGAGAAGGGCTGGGGGGCGACTAATGAAAAACTGTTTTTT
>-|TRBV14|TRBJ2-1|TRBD2
CASSQVRLAGYNEQFF
TGTGCCAGCAGCCAAGTTCGGCTAGCGGGGTACAATGAGCAGTTCTTC
>-|TRBV19|TRBJ2-1|-
CASSLLVDNEQFF
TGTGCCAGTAGTCTCCTAGTCGACAATGAGCAGTTCTTC
>-|TRBV7-3|TRBJ2-2|-
CASSLNSAPGELFF
TGTGCCAGCAGCCTAAACAGTGCCCCCGGGGAGCTGTTTTTT
>-|TRBV9|TRBJ1-3|-
CASSVLENSGNTIYF
TGTGCCAGCAGCGTATTAGAGAACTCTGGAAACACCATATATTTT
>-|TRBV6-1|TRBJ1-5|-
CASNPTGLNQPQHF
TGTGCCAGCAATCCGACAGGACTCAATCAGCCCCAGCATTTT
>-|TRBV3-1/TRBV3-2|TRBJ1-1|-
CASSQERARGNTEAFF
TGTGCCAGCAGCCAAGAACGTGCCCGGGGGAACACTGAAGCTTTCTTT